This TCR beta chain was identified during a study of T-cell memory formation after mild COVID-19. Study-level background: Clusters were largely donor specific.

Study-wide results and limits: The second-wave clones peaking on day 37 were not confirmed as SARS-CoV-2-specific. CD4+ clones that contracted lay mainly in CM and EM; CD8+ ones lay in EMRA.

A word on this clonotype: No antigen is known for it.

A 5'RACE reaction primed in the constant segment made cDNA libraries of TCR alpha and TCR beta, and these carried sample barcodes and UMIs. TCRdb used MiXCR to reprocess the 5' RACE reads, holding one entry per CDR3 protein. This table has some 490,000 distinct CDR3 sequences, about 18% appearing once. This receptor was taken from an adult woman who had mild COVID-19 (a few samples of this study predate the infection). Cell type and time point are not known. Sequenced input: PBMCs or a T cell subset sorted from them (not recorded which).

CDR3 loop: CASSLRLAAGANEQFF. The CDR3 DNA sequence: TGTGCCAGCAGCCTGAGACTAGCGGCGGGGGCCAATGAGCAGTTCTTC. The chain employs TRBV5-4 and TRBJ2-1; the match to TRBD2 covers 9 bases. The CDR3 contains 16 residues. Looked up from germline, CDR1 is SGHNT and CDR2 is YYREEE (reference sequence). The V segment lost 4 bases and the J segment 6 bases; nucleotides outside the gene matches: 11.